A selection of T cell receptor beta chains follows, all from one sample in a study of T cell repertoires in cytomegalovirus infection. A single record per CDR3 protein comes from TCRdb applying MiXCR to the reads. The sample has 830,000 or so distinct CDR3 sequences; less than 35% are singletons. Their target antigens are unknown. The starting material was cultured CD8+ T cells from PBMCs, obtained from culture after CMV antigen stimulation. The receptors stem from a human donor in good health (CMV status not recorded). Some clones in this sample may be carry-over from other donors' samples. CDR3s include the opening cysteine and the closing phenylalanine or tryptophan. The D gene is left open where the match is weak. Clone size is shown for a subset of rows, as once, few, many or a class of expanded clone.

TRBV7-9,-,few,TRBJ1-1,TGTGCCAGCAGCCCGACCTCAGTGAACACTGAAGCTTTCTTT,CASSPTSVNTEAFF
TRBV23-1,TRBD1,-,TRBJ2-1,TGCGCCGGCAACAAAAAGAGACAGGGATACAATGAGCAGTTCTTC,CAGNKKRQGYNEQFF
TRBV12-3/TRBV12-4,-,-,TRBJ1-5,TGTGCCAGCAGTTTCGACAGCACCAATCAGCCCCAGCATTTT,CASSFDSTNQPQHF
TRBV12-3/TRBV12-4,-,many,TRBJ1-1,TGTGCCAGCAGTTTTGACAGGAACACTGAAGCTTTCTTT,CASSFDRNTEAFF
TRBV20-1,TRBD2,few,TRBJ2-4,TGCAGTGCTAGAGATTGGATGGCGGGGGAAGCCAAAAACATTCAGTACTTC,CSARDWMAGEAKNIQYF
TRBV23-1,-,-,TRBJ1-1,TGCGCCAGCAGTCGTACCGGACAGAGAGTGAAAAACACTGAAGCTTTCTTT,CASSRTGQRVKNTEAFF
TRBV25-1,-,once,TRBJ2-2,TGTGCCAGCAGTGAATACTTCCCAACGAACACCGGGGAGCTGTTTTTT,CASSEYFPTNTGELFF
TRBV25-1,-,few,TRBJ1-1,TGTGCCAGCAGTGAATTCTATCCGGGACCGAACACTGAAGCTTTCTTT,CASSEFYPGPNTEAFF
TRBV27,-,-,TRBJ1-2,TGTGCCAGCAGTTCGTCAGGGGTCGAGTTTGGCTACACCTTC,CASSSSGVEFGYTF
TRBV5-4,-,few,TRBJ2-1,TGTGCCAGCAGCGTACAGGGTGAGCAGTTCTTC,CASSVQGEQFF